The next 27 T cell receptor beta chains were all read from a single sample in a study of technical replicates of blood from several donors. Profiled with immunoSEQ multiplex PCR; TCRdb holds only in-frame clones, not every one. Among roughly 87,000 clones listed, about 91% were seen once. Material for sequencing was T cells isolated from PBMCs. Receptors originate from a human donor in good health.

J is TRBJ2-5 and V is TRBV27, with D unclear. With 5 bases removed from V and 1 base from J, the gap between germline ends came to 14 bases. Looked up from germline, CDR1 is MNHEY and CDR2 is SMNVEV (reference sequence). The CDR3 length is 15 residues. CDR3 residues: CASSPLRVTQETQYF. The CDR3 nucleotides read TGTGCCAGCAGTCCACTTCGGGTGACCCAAGAGACCCAGTACTTC.

The rearrangement links TRBV5-1 to TRBJ2-3; unclear D gene. This CDR3 region has 15 residues. Trimming removed 0 bases from V and 2 bases from J, with 10 bases in between. The germline CDR1 and CDR2 sequences are SGHRS and YFSETQ. In DNA, the CDR3 is TGCGCCAGCAGCTTGGCCGGAAGCGCCACAGATACGCAGTATTTT. Translated: CASSLAGSATDTQYF.

The CDR3 region has the DNA TGCGCCAGCAGCCCCCGGGACAGGGGGCAGGTTCAGCCCCAGCATTTT. This translates into CASSPRDRGQVQPQHF. The chain employs TRBV4-1 and TRBJ1-5; 12 bases agree with TRBD1. This CDR3 contains 16 residues. Germline-derived CDR1 and CDR2 are MGHRA and YSYEKL. The ends lost 4 bases at V and 6 bases at J; junction bases unmatched: 7.

The CDR3 nucleotides read TGTGCCAGCAGGGGCACAGGGTCCTACGAGCAGTACTTC. Residues: CASRGTGSYEQYF. The chain is built from TRBV2 and TRBJ2-7; D is perhaps TRBD1 (6 bases). Trimming pared 6 bases from V and 1 base from J, leaving 10 bases between. There are 13 residues in the CDR3. The germline V gene encodes CDR1 SNHLY and CDR2 FYNNEI.

This clone was counted once. The V gene is TRBV28, the J gene TRBJ2-1, with TRBD2 matching over 13 bases. Trimming took 2 bases from V and 0 from J; bases not matched to a gene: 10. The germline V gene encodes CDR1 MDHEN and CDR2 SYDVKM. The CDR3 covers 20 residues. Here the CDR3 reads CASSLDGLAGALGSYNEQFF. The CDR3 bases are TGTGCCAGCAGTTTAGATGGACTAGCGGGAGCTCTGGGCTCCTACAATGAGCAGTTCTTC. Complete variable domain (other parts from reference TRBV28 and TRBJ2-1): DVKVTQSSRYLVKRTGEKVFLECVQDMDHENMFWYRQDPGLGLRLIYFSYDVKMKEKGDIPEGYSVSREKKERFSLILESASTNQTSMYLCASSLDGLAGALGSYNEQFFGPGTRLTVL.

The rearrangement links TRBV4-2 to TRBJ1-2; D perhaps matches TRBD1 (6 bases). The CDR3 runs 14 residues. Germline assignment: CDR1 LGHNA and CDR2 YNFKEQ. V lost 0 bases and J 2 bases, leaving 7 bases between the germline ends. CDR3 loop: CASSQETGNYGYTF. CDR3 coding DNA: TGTGCCAGCAGCCAAGAGACAGGCAACTATGGCTACACCTTC.

J is TRBJ2-7 and V is TRBV4-2; D possibly corresponds to TRBD1 (5 bases). The germline V gene encodes CDR1 LGHNA and CDR2 YNFKEQ. The CDR3 runs to 15 residues. Trimming pared 0 bases from V and 0 bases from J, leaving 9 bases between. The CDR3 region is CASSQEQGSSYEQYF. Written as DNA, the CDR3 is TGTGCCAGCAGCCAAGAGCAGGGAAGCTCCTACGAGCAGTACTTC.

The genes are TRBV29-1 and TRBJ2-2; 7 bases line up with TRBD1. CDR3 size: 15 residues. The V gene end was trimmed by 4 bases and the J gene end by 3 bases; junction bases not matched to a gene: 8. CDR1 is SQVTM, CDR2 ANQGSEA, per germline. CDR3: CSVVGGIRDTGELFF. The CDR3 DNA reads TGCAGCGTTGTAGGGGGCATAAGGGACACCGGGGAGCTGTTTTTT.

For this clone: Other DNA sequences within the sample encode an identical CDR3. J is TRBJ2-7 and V is TRBV27; the match to TRBD1 covers 10 bases. This CDR3 has 14 residues. The germline V gene encodes CDR1 MNHEY and CDR2 SMNVEV (reference sequence). V trimming: 3 bases; J trimming: 4 bases; junction bases outside the gene matches: 3. CDR3 in amino acids: CASSLGDRGYEQYF. The CDR3 nucleotides are TGTGCCAGCAGTTTGGGGGACAGGGGTTACGAGCAGTACTTC.

As concerns this clone: Relative to the germline gene, one junction end is altered; a read error may explain this. The rearrangement joins TRBV7-7 to TRBJ2-5; 8 positions match TRBD1. Per germline, CDR1 SSHAT and CDR2 FNYEAQ (reference sequence). CDR3 length: 15 amino acids. Here the CDR3 DNA reads TGTGCTAGCAGCCCAGAGGGACAGGAGGGGGAGACCCAGTACTTC. Translation gives CASSPEGQEGETQYF.

DNA of the CDR3: TGTGCCAGCAGTCTAGCTCCCTATTACAATGAGCAGTTCTTC. This encodes CASSLAPYYNEQFF. The gene calls are TRBV27 and TRBJ2-1; perhaps TRBD2 as D (5 bases). CDR3 size: 14 residues. Trimming cost V 5 bases and J 4 bases, with 12 bases left between them. CDR1 and CDR2 (germline): MNHEY, SMNVEV (reference sequence).

This sequence joins TRBV19 and TRBJ2-1; TRBD2 matches at 12 bases. This CDR3 is built from 18 residues. CDR1 and CDR2 (germline): LNHDA, SQIVND (reference sequence). With 4 bases clipped from V and 4 bases from J, the junction kept 11 bases outside the gene matches. The CDR3 region has the DNA TGTGCCAGTAGTAATAGGGCTAGCGGGAGGGCCTTTTACAATGAGCAGTTCTTC. Protein: CASSNRASGRAFYNEQFF.

The chain is built from TRBV7-2 and TRBJ2-1; maybe TRBD2 (5 bases). V was clipped by 2 bases and J by 9 bases, with 5 bases between them. CDR1 is SGHTA and CDR2 is FQGNSA in the germline V gene. The CDR3 is 11 amino acids. CDR3 residues: CASSLTSEQFF. The CDR3 DNA sequence: TGTGCCAGCAGCTTAACTAGTGAGCAGTTCTTC.

J is TRBJ2-7 and V is TRBV2; 9 nucleotides align to TRBD1. Germline CDR1 reads SNHLY; CDR2 reads FYNNEI. V trimming: 6 bases; J trimming: 4 bases; junction bases outside the gene matches: 10. The CDR3 has 15 amino acids. The CDR3 here is CASSEGQGKRYEQYF. In nucleotides, the CDR3 is TGTGCCAGCAGCGAGGGACAGGGAAAACGGTACGAGCAGTACTTC. The complete variable domain, with remaining parts taken from reference TRBV2 and TRBJ2-7, reads EPEVTQTPSHQVTQMGQEVILRCVPISNHLYFYWYRQILGQKVEFLVSFYNNEISEKSEIFDDQFSVERPDGSNFTLKIRSTKLEDSAMYFCASSEGQGKRYEQYFGPGTRLTVT.

In this sample, this clone turned up once. The chain is built from TRBV2 and TRBJ2-7; TRBD2 aligns across 10 bases. V was clipped by 5 bases and J by 5 bases; unmatched bases: 12. This CDR3 region has 16 residues. Per germline, CDR1 SNHLY and CDR2 FYNNEI. The CDR3, as DNA: TGTGCCAGCAGTTTAATACTAGCGGGAAGCCCTAACGAGCAGTACTTC. This encodes CASSLILAGSPNEQYF.

The CDR3 sequence: CASSVGLAGGSSYEQYF. The CDR3 DNA reads TGTGCCAGCAGCGTAGGACTAGCGGGAGGATCGTCCTACGAGCAGTACTTC. The chain couples TRBV9 to TRBJ2-7; the match to TRBD2 covers 13 bases. This CDR3 is 17 amino acids long. Trimming took 0 bases from V and 1 from J; bases not matched to a gene: 4. Germline lookup yields CDR1 SGDLS and CDR2 YYNGEE.

The chain joins TRBV7-6 to TRBJ1-3, with D perhaps TRBD1 (5 bases). The CDR3 runs to 16 residues. V lost 1 base and J 0 bases, leaving 10 bases between the germline ends. Germline V gene lookup returns CDR1 SGHVS and CDR2 FNYEAQ. CDR3 in DNA: TGTGCCAGCAGCTTAGGACAGAAGCACTCTGGAAACACCATATATTTT. Amino acids: CASSLGQKHSGNTIYF.

This chain connects TRBV27 to TRBJ2-1; 13 bases match TRBD2. The junction had 5 bases not matched to a gene; V was cut back by 5 bases and J by 7 bases. The germline gives CDR1 MNHEY, CDR2 SMNVEV (reference sequence). The CDR3 has 15 amino acids. CDR3 in amino acids: CASSKGTSGVNEQFF. CDR3 DNA sequence: TGTGCCAGCAGTAAAGGGACTAGCGGGGTTAATGAGCAGTTCTTC.

In its sample, this clone was seen once. This rearrangement joins TRBV28 to TRBJ2-2; D is undetermined. V gave up 3 bases and J gave up 6 bases, with 11 bases separating them. CDR1 is MDHEN, CDR2 SYDVKM, per germline. The CDR3 contains 14 residues. The CDR3 bases are TGTGCCAGCAGTTTTATCGTAGCATCCGGGGAGCTGTTTTTT. It encodes CASSFIVASGELFF.

This chain uses TRBV7-9 with TRBJ1-1; D might be TRBD1 (6 bases). V dropped 4 bases and J dropped 6 bases, with 9 bases sitting between them. Germline CDR1 reads SEHNR; CDR2 reads FQNEAQ (reference sequence). The CDR3 extends over 12 amino acids. The CDR3 DNA reads TGTGCCAGCAGCTACGACAGGTCTGAAGCTTTCTTT. Residues: CASSYDRSEAFF. Together with reference TRBV7-9 and TRBJ1-1, the CDR3 gives the full variable domain: DTGVSQNPRHKITKRGQNVTFRCDPISEHNRLYWYRQTLGQGPEFLTYFQNEAQLEKSRLLSDRFSAERPKGSFSTLEIQRTEQGDSAMYLCASSYDRSEAFFGQGTRLTVV.

The chain couples TRBV4-3 to TRBJ2-2, with 7 bases aligning to TRBD2. CDR1 is LGHNA, CDR2 YSLEER, per germline. This CDR3 spans 19 amino acids. Trimming removed 0 bases from V and 5 bases from J; junction bases left unmatched: 15. The CDR3 is CASSQDWFEGGPWTGELFF. For the CDR3, the DNA is TGCGCCAGCAGCCAAGATTGGTTCGAGGGAGGGCCATGGACCGGGGAGCTGTTTTTT.

The chain links TRBV6-1 to TRBJ2-1; D gene unclear. Trimming shortened V by 2 bases and J by 3 bases, and 11 bases separated the two germline ends. The germline CDR1 and CDR2 sequences are MNHNS and SASEGT. This CDR3 is 15 amino acids long. In DNA, the CDR3 is TGTGCCAGCAGTGAATTAACTGTACTCTACAATGAGCAGTTCTTC. Translation gives CASSELTVLYNEQFF.

The chain carries TRBV5-6 and TRBJ2-7; 7 nucleotides align to TRBD2. Germline V gene lookup returns CDR1 SGHDT and CDR2 YYEEEE. V lost 1 base to trimming and J lost 0 bases; unmatched junction nucleotides: 7. This CDR3 has 16 amino acids. In DNA form, the CDR3 reads TGTGCCAGCAGCTTGTTTGAGGGAGGGAGCTCCTACGAGCAGTACTTC. This translates into CASSLFEGGSSYEQYF.

The chain joins TRBV9 to TRBJ2-7; possible D gene TRBD1, 6 bases. In germline, CDR1 is SGDLS, CDR2 YYNGEE. The CDR3 consists of 15 residues. The V and J ends lost 4 bases and 6 bases respectively, with 20 bases between them. In DNA, the CDR3 is TGTGCCAGCAGCCCCCGGGACATCCTTGGCTCCGAGCAGTACTTC. It is translated as CASSPRDILGSEQYF.

The chain joins TRBV4-3 to TRBJ2-1; TRBD2 aligns across 9 bases. The CDR3 contains 18 residues. Germline V gene data show CDR1 as LGHNA and CDR2 as YSLEER. V was pared by 2 bases and J by 0 bases, with 8 bases of the junction left unmatched. Here the CDR3 reads CASSQLFGLANSYNEQFF. CDR3 nucleotides: TGCGCCAGCAGCCAACTTTTTGGACTAGCGAACTCCTACAATGAGCAGTTCTTC.

The chain joins TRBV30 to TRBJ1-2; tentative D call: TRBD1 (6 bases). The germline gives CDR1 GTSNPN, CDR2 SVGIG (reference sequence). The CDR3 spans 13 residues. The CDR3 bases are TGTGCAATACCGACAGGAGAATCTTATGGCTACACCTTC. Translated, it gives CAIPTGESYGYTF.

V usage is TRBV30 and J usage is TRBJ2-1; TRBD1 matches 7 bases. This CDR3 has 13 amino acids. V dropped 2 bases and J dropped 3; count of bases not matched to a gene: 1. Germline V gives CDR1 GTSNPN, CDR2 SVGIG (reference sequence). The CDR3 protein is CAWSTGVYNEQFF. The CDR3 DNA follows: TGTGCCTGGAGTACAGGGGTCTACAATGAGCAGTTCTTC.